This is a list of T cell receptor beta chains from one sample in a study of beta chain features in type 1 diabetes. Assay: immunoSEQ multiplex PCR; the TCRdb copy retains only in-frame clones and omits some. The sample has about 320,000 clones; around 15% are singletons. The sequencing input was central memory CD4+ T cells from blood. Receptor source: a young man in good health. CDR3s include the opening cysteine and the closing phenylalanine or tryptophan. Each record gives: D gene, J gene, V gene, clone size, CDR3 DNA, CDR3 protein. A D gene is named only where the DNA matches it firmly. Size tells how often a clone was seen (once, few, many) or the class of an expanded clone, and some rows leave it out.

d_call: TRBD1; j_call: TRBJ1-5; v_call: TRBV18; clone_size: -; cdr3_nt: TGTGCCAGCTCACCACCGTCGAGGGGGCTTCAGCCCCAGCATTTT; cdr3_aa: CASSPPSRGLQPQHF
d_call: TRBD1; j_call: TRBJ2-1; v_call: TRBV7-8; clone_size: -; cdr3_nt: TGTGCCAGCAGCTTATCAGGGGGAGTTGAGCAGTTCTTC; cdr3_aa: CASSLSGGVEQFF
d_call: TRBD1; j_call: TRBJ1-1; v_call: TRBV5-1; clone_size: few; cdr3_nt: TGCGCCAGCGGACAGGGGGGGAACACTGAAGCTTTCTTT; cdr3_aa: CASGQGGNTEAFF
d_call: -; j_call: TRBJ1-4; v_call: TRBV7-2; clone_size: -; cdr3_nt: TGTGCCAGCAGCTTATTTCAGGGCACTAATGAAAAACTGTTTTTT; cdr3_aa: CASSLFQGTNEKLFF
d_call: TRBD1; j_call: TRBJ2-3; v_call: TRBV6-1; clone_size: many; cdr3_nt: TGTGCCAGCAACAACAGGGGCCGCACAGATACGCAGTATTTT; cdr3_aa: CASNNRGRTDTQYF
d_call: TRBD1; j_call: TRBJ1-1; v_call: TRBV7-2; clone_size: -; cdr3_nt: TGTGCCAGCAGCCACAGGACAGGGCGGAACACTGAAGCTTTCTTT; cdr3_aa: CASSHRTGRNTEAFF
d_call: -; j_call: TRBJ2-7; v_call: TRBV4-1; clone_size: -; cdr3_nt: TGCGCCAGCAGCCAAGCCCCGCGGGGTGTCTACGAGCAGTACTTC; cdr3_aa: CASSQAPRGVYEQYF
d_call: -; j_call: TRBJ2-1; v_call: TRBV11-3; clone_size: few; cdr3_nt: TGTGCCAGCAGCTTAGACCCAGGCAACAATGAGCAGTTCTTC; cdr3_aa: CASSLDPGNNEQFF
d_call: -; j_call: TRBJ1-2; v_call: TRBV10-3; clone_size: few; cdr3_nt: TGTGCCATCAGTGAGTCGATCAGGGTTTATGGCTACACCTTC; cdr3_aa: CAISESIRVYGYTF
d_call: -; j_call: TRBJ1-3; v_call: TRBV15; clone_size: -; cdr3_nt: TGTGCCACCAGCAGAGACGGGAGATCTGGAAACACCATATATTTT; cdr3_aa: CATSRDGRSGNTIYF
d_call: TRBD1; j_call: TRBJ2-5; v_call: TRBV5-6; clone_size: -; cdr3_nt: TGTGCCAGCAGCTTAAGGTCGGCAGGGGGATGGAAGAGGACCCAGTACTTC; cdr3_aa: CASSLRSAGGWKRTQYF
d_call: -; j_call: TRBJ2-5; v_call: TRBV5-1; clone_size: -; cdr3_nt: TGCGCCAGCAGCTACGGACGGAGCCAAGAGACCCAGTACTTC; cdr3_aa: CASSYGRSQETQYF
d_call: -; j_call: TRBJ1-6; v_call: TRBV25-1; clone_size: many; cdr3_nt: TGTGCCAGCAGTGAACAGGGTAATTCACCCCTCCACTTT; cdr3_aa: CASSEQGNSPLHF
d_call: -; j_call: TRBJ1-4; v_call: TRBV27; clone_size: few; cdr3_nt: TGTGCCAGCAATCCGACAGGACCGCCTTCTGGCGAAAAACTGTTTTTT; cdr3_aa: CASNPTGPPSGEKLFF
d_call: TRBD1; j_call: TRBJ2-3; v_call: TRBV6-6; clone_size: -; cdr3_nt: TGTGCCAGCAGTTACAGGGGGCTCACAGATACGCAGTATTTT; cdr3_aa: CASSYRGLTDTQYF
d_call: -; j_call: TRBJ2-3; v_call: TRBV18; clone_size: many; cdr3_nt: TGTGCCAGCTCACCACCAAATAAGCCGGATACGCAGTATTTT; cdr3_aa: CASSPPNKPDTQYF
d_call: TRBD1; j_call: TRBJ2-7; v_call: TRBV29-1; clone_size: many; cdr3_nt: TGCAGCGTTAAAGGACAGGGCTCCTACGAGCAGTACTTC; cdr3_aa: CSVKGQGSYEQYF
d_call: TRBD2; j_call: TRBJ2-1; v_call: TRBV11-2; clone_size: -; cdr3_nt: TGTGCCAGCAGCTCCTCCGGGACTAGCGCTCCCCTGGGGGAGCAGTTCTTC; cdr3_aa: CASSSSGTSAPLGEQFF
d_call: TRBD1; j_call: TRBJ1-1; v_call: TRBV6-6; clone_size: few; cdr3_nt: TGTGCCAGCAGCCATACAGGGGGCACTGAAGCTTTCTTT; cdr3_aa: CASSHTGGTEAFF
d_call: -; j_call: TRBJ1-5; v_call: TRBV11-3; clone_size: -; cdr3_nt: TGTGCCAGCAGCTTGTCAAGCCAGAGGCAGCCCCAGCATTTT; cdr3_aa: CASSLSSQRQPQHF
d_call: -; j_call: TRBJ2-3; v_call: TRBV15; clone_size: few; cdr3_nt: TGTGCCACCAGCAGAGGGGCGGGAAGCACAGATACGCAGTATTTT; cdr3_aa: CATSRGAGSTDTQYF
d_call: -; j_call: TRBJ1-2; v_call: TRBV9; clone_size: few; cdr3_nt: TGTGCCAGCAGCTACGACGGGACATATGGCTACACCTTC; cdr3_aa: CASSYDGTYGYTF
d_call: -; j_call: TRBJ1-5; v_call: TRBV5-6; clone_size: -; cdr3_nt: TGTGCCAGCAGCTTGGTGGGGGGGCAGCCCCAGCATTTT; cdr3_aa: CASSLVGGQPQHF
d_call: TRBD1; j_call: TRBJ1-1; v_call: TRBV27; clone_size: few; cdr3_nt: TGTGCCAGCAGTCGACAGGGCACTGAAGCTTTCTTT; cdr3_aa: CASSRQGTEAFF
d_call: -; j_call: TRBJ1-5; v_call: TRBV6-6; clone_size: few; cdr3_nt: TGTGCCAGCAGAGGGGATAACAATCAGCCCCAGCATTTT; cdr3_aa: CASRGDNNQPQHF
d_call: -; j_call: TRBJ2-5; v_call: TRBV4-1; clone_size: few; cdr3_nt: TGCGCCAGCAGCCCCCCCCCGGGGGAGCAGTACTTC; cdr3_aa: CASSPPPGEQYF
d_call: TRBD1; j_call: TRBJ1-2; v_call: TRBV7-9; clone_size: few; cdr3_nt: TGTGCCAGCAGCGCGGGACAGCTGTATGGCTACACCTTC; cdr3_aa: CASSAGQLYGYTF
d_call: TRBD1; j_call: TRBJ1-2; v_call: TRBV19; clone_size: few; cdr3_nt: TGTGCCACCTCTGACAGACAGGGTCGTGGCTACACCTTC; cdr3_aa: CATSDRQGRGYTF
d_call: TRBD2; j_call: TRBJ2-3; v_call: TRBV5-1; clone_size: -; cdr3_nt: TGCGCCAGCAGCTCGGGCGCTAGCGGGAGTCTCACAGATACGCAGTATTTT; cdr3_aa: CASSSGASGSLTDTQYF